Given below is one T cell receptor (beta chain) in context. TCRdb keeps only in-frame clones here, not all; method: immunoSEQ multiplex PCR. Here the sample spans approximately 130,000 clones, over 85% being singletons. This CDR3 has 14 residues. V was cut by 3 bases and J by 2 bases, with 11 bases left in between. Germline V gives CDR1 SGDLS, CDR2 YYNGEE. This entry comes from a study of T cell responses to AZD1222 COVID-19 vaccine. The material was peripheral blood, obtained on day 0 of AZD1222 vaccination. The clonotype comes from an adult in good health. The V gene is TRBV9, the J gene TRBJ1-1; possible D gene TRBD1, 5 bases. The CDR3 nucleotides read TGTGCCAGCAGCGGCCAGGGAGGCAACACTGAAGCTTTCTTT. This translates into CASSGQGGNTEAFF. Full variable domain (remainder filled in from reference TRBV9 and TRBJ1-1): DSGVTQTPKHLITATGQRVTLRCSPRSGDLSVYWYQQSLDQGLQFLIQYYNGEERAKGNILERFSAQQFPDLHSELNLSSLELGDSALYFCASSGQGGNTEAFFGQGTRLTVV.